These 23 T cell receptor beta chains were sequenced from one sample in a study. One entry per CDR3 protein results from TCRdb running MiXCR on the RT-PCR reads. The sample contains almost 700,000 distinct CDR3 sequences, over 12% of which appear only once. Sequencing was done on a sample of memory CD4+ T cells from blood. These receptors came from a female donor in good health, serving as a healthy control.

The genes are TRBV4-1 and TRBJ2-1; D is ambiguous. V lost 0 bases and J lost 12, with 12 bases in between. Germline V CDR1 and CDR2: MGHRA, YSYEKL. There are 13 residues in the CDR3. DNA of the CDR3: TGCGCCAGCAGCCAAGATCACCTCGGCGGGCAGTTCTTC. It codes for CASSQDHLGGQFF.

This clonotype was seen many times. This rearrangement joins TRBV29-1 to TRBJ1-5; possible D gene TRBD1, 5 bases. The V gene's germline CDR1 is SQVTM and CDR2 ANQGSEA. V shed 0 bases and J shed 5 bases, with 8 bases lying between them. CDR3 length equals 13 residues. CDR3: CSVEEGVDQPQHF. In DNA, the CDR3 is TGCAGCGTTGAAGAGGGGGTAGATCAGCCCCAGCATTTT.

This clonotype was recorded a few times. The chain couples TRBV5-5 to TRBJ2-1, with D perhaps TRBD1 (5 bases). The CDR3 is 13 residues long. Trimming stripped 4 bases from V and 10 bases from J, with 15 bases between. Looked up from germline, CDR1 is SGHKS and CDR2 is YYEKEE (reference sequence). CDR3 region: CASSLGQGMEQFF. CDR3 in DNA: TGTGCCAGCAGCCTGGGTCAGGGTATGGAGCAGTTCTTC.

V is TRBV7-3 and J is TRBJ2-1; D possibly uses TRBD1 or TRBD2 (5 bases each). Trimming removed 5 bases from V and 7 bases from J, with 12 bases in between. This CDR3 spans 13 amino acids. Germline V lookup: CDR1 SGHTA, CDR2 FQGTGA. CDR3 region: CASSRTPGNEQFF. The CDR3 DNA reads as TGTGCCAGCAGCAGGACTCCAGGGAATGAGCAGTTCTTC.

This clonotype has just a few counts. J is TRBJ1-5 and V is TRBV6-6; 12 nucleotides align to TRBD1. Germline V gene sequence: CDR1 MNHNY, CDR2 SVGAGI (reference sequence). The V segment lost 3 bases and the J segment 6 bases; nucleotides outside the gene matches: 9. This CDR3 spans 17 amino acids. The CDR3 loop reads CASSYPPGTGGGQPQHF. For the CDR3, the DNA is TGTGCCAGCAGTTATCCACCCGGGACAGGGGGCGGTCAGCCCCAGCATTTT.

This clonotype was seen repeatedly, ten times or more. The rearrangement links TRBV20-1 to TRBJ1-2, with 9 bases identical to TRBD1. The CDR3 loop spans 13 amino acids. V shed 7 bases and J 7 bases; nucleotides not matched to a gene: 10. The germline V gene has CDR1 DFQATT and CDR2 SNEGSKA (reference sequence). The CDR3, as DNA: TGCAGTGGGCTAGACAGGGGGTGGTTTGGCTACACCTTC. Encoded protein: CSGLDRGWFGYTF.

This clonotype turned up a few times. The gene calls are TRBV24-1 and TRBJ2-7; 7 positions match TRBD1. With V trimmed by 2 bases and J by 3 bases, 9 bases remained unmatched. Germline CDR1 reads KGHDR; CDR2 reads SFDVKD. This CDR3 has 16 residues. CDR3: CATSDSAAGTDYEQYF. CDR3 DNA: TGTGCCACCAGTGATTCCGCCGCCGGGACAGACTACGAGCAGTACTTC.

This clonotype was seen repeatedly, ten times or more. The V call is TRBV29-1, the J call TRBJ1-5; TRBD1 is a possible D gene (5 bases). This CDR3 comprises 13 residues. Germline-derived CDR1 and CDR2 are SQVTM and ANQGSEA. Deletions cut 4 bases from V and 1 base from J, with 8 bases between. The CDR3 DNA reads as TGCAGCGTTGTATGGGACAGCAATCAGCCCCAGCATTTT. Its translation: CSVVWDSNQPQHF.

This clonotype came up many times. J is TRBJ2-1 and V is TRBV15, with D maybe TRBD1 (6 bases). CDR1 LNHNV and CDR2 YYDKDF come from the germline V gene (reference sequence). CDR3 size: 14 residues. Trimming pared 1 base from V and 7 bases from J, leaving 11 bases between. The CDR3 is CATSRAYRENEQFF. In DNA, the CDR3 is TGTGCCACCAGCAGAGCTTACAGGGAGAATGAGCAGTTCTTC.

This clonotype has at least ten counts. The chain combines TRBV6-5 with TRBJ2-1, with 8 nucleotides matching TRBD2. This CDR3 contains 14 residues. Losses at the gene ends were 8 bases for V and 5 bases for J; bases not matched to a gene: 8. CDR1 and CDR2 (germline): MNHEY, SVGAGI. The CDR3 coding sequence is TGTGCCAGCTCGCGGGAGGTTCGTAACAATGAGCAGTTCTTC. It encodes CASSREVRNNEQFF.

The chain couples TRBV20-1 to TRBJ1-2, with D possibly matching TRBD1 (5 bases). The V gene's germline CDR1 is DFQATT and CDR2 SNEGSKA (reference sequence). V dropped 0 bases and J dropped 3 bases, with 11 bases sitting between them. The CDR3 is 14 amino acids. DNA for the CDR3: TGCAGTGCTAGAGACCAACGACAGTACTATGGCTACACCTTC. This translates into CSARDQRQYYGYTF.

This clonotype was recorded at least ten times. This chain joins TRBV20-1 and TRBJ1-1, with a tentative D call TRBD1 (5 bases). CDR1 is DFQATT and CDR2 is SNEGSKA in the germline V gene (reference sequence). The V gene lost 2 bases and the J gene lost 7 bases, with 11 bases spanning the gap. The CDR3 is made up of 12 amino acids. DNA of the CDR3: TGCAGTGCTAGATCTGGGGGAATTGAAGCTTTCTTT. It yields the protein CSARSGGIEAFF.

The chain couples TRBV15 to TRBJ2-5; 7 bases match TRBD1. Germline-derived CDR1 and CDR2 are LNHNV and YYDKDF (reference sequence). Losses at the gene ends were 3 bases for V and 1 base for J; bases not matched to a gene: 5. The CDR3 spans 15 residues. The CDR3 region is CATSRPGTAQETQYF. CDR3 DNA sequence: TGTGCCACCAGCAGGCCCGGGACAGCCCAAGAGACCCAGTACTTC.

In this sample, this clonotype turned up a few times. V and J are TRBV5-6 and TRBJ2-3; 13 nucleotides align to TRBD2. Looked up from germline, CDR1 is SGHDT and CDR2 is YYEEEE. J gave up 6 bases and V 0 bases, and 4 bases lay outside the gene matches. The CDR3 runs 16 residues. CDR3 in amino acids: CASSLGTSGSWDTQYF. The CDR3 DNA reads as TGTGCCAGCAGCTTGGGGACTAGCGGGAGTTGGGATACGCAGTATTTT.

This clonotype occurred many times. The rearrangement uses TRBV20-1 and TRBJ2-3; D is perhaps TRBD1 (5 bases). Germline values: CDR1 DFQATT, CDR2 SNEGSKA (reference sequence). CDR3 length: 13 amino acids. The CDR3 region is CSRLEGGTDTQYF. The DNA of the CDR3 is TGCAGCAGACTTGAAGGGGGCACAGATACGCAGTATTTT.

The chain has TRBV12-3 or TRBV12-4 and TRBJ2-4; 10 bases map to TRBD1. The CDR3 has 14 amino acids. The junction had 6 bases not matched to a gene; V was cut back by 6 bases and J by 7 bases. CDR3 sequence reads: CASRRTGGYNIQYF. As DNA, the CDR3 is TGTGCCAGCAGACGGACAGGGGGTTATAACATTCAGTACTTC.

This clonotype was recorded at least ten times. The chain joins TRBV5-1 to TRBJ2-2; 8 bases are a match to TRBD1. Germline V gene lookup returns CDR1 SGHRS and CDR2 YFSETQ. The CDR3 has 15 residues. V lost 4 bases, J lost 7 bases, and 9 bases stayed unmatched. The CDR3 loop is CASSTQTGAVGELFF. The CDR3 DNA is TGCGCCAGCAGCACTCAGACAGGGGCGGTCGGGGAGCTGTTTTTT.

The chain links TRBV27 to TRBJ2-1; D is perhaps TRBD2 (6 bases). The CDR3 has 15 residues. The germline V and J ends were trimmed by 2 bases and 5 bases, with 13 bases remaining between them. Germline loops: CDR1 MNHEY, CDR2 SMNVEV (reference sequence). Here the CDR3 DNA reads TGTGCCAGCAGTTTAGTCGCTAGCGCGCACAATGAGCAGTTCTTC. This codes for CASSLVASAHNEQFF.

This clonotype was detected many times. The gene calls are TRBV29-1 and TRBJ2-7, with 14 nucleotides matching TRBD2. V shed 7 bases and J 2 bases; nucleotides not matched to a gene: 10. The germline V gene has CDR1 SQVTM and CDR2 ANQGSEA. This CDR3 comprises 16 residues. CDR3 region: CSDPTSGRAETYEQYF. The CDR3 coding sequence is TGCAGCGACCCGACTAGCGGGAGGGCCGAAACCTACGAGCAGTACTTC.

This clonotype was observed at least ten times. This chain connects TRBV20-1 to TRBJ1-2, with a weak D call TRBD1 (5 bases). CDR1 and CDR2 (germline): DFQATT, SNEGSKA (reference sequence). The ends were cut back, 7 bases at V and 4 bases at J, with 16 bases in the middle. The CDR3 runs to 13 residues. This CDR3 is CSVHRTNVYGYTF. The DNA for the CDR3 is TGCAGTGTTCACAGGACAAATGTCTATGGCTACACCTTC.

This clonotype was seen at least ten times. The chain uses TRBV6-5 and TRBJ1-1; D remains unclear. Germline values: CDR1 MNHEY, CDR2 SVGAGI. There are 16 residues in the CDR3. The ends were cut back, 6 bases at V and 4 bases at J, with 21 bases in the middle. The CDR3 loop is CASRHSLIQDGTEAFF. In DNA, the CDR3 is TGTGCCAGCAGACACAGCTTAATCCAGGACGGCACTGAAGCTTTCTTT.

V and J are TRBV20-1 and TRBJ1-5; a weak D match, TRBD1 (5 bases). CDR3 size: 14 residues. V lost 6 bases to trimming and J lost 9 bases, with 21 bases between them. From germline, CDR1 is DFQATT and CDR2 SNEGSKA (reference sequence). CDR3 DNA sequence: TGCAGTGCCCCCGGGACTAGTTGGGGGAGGCCCCAGCATTTT. Amino acid sequence: CSAPGTSWGRPQHF.

About this clonotype itself: Here the CDR3 omits its conserved ending phenylalanine or tryptophan, so a read error is the likely source. The chain carries TRBV9 and TRBJ1-1; TRBD1 might be the D (6 bases). The length of the CDR3 is 15 residues. Germline V gene sequence: CDR1 SGDLS, CDR2 YYNGEE. Trimming stripped 3 bases from V and 6 bases from J, with 18 bases between. The CDR3 DNA is TGTGCCAGCAGCGGAGAGACAGGTGCGGGGGCTGAAGCTTTCATT. Its translation is CASSGETGAGAEAFI.